One sample yielded the 10 T cell receptor beta chains listed below, sequenced in a study of blood T cell repertoires in COVID-19. Produced via immunoSEQ multiplex PCR; TCRdb's table is partial and in-frame only. The sample consists of some 260,000 clones, around 90% of them appearing once. The sequencing input was peripheral blood. These receptors were obtained from a woman in her sixties or seventies with COVID-19, enrolled during active disease.

This chain connects TRBV5-6 to TRBJ1-5; possibly TRBD1 for D (5 bases). This CDR3 spans 16 amino acids. Germline V gene lookup returns CDR1 SGHDT and CDR2 YYEEEE. Deletions cut 4 bases from V and 5 bases from J, with 19 bases between. CDR3 bases: TGTGCCAGCAGCGTTCAACCGGGACGGGGGTATCAGCCCCAGCATTTT. Protein: CASSVQPGRGYQPQHF.

The chain has TRBV6-2 or TRBV6-3 and TRBJ2-2; 7 bases agree with TRBD2. From germline, CDR1 is MNHEY and CDR2 SVGEGT. This CDR3 has 16 amino acids. J lost 0 bases, V lost 4 bases, and 5 bases had no gene match. CDR3 nucleotides: TGTGCCAGCAGTTCCGCGGGAGTATCGAACACCGGGGAGCTGTTTTTT. This translates into CASSSAGVSNTGELFF.

The gene calls are TRBV18 and TRBJ1-5, with 11 nucleotides matching TRBD1. J gave up 0 bases and V 3 bases, and 7 bases lay outside the gene matches. CDR1 is KGHSH and CDR2 is LQKENI in the germline V gene. This CDR3 region has 18 residues. Here the CDR3 reads CASSPYRTGGYSNQPQHF. The DNA for the CDR3 is TGTGCCAGCTCACCCTACAGGACAGGGGGCTATAGCAATCAGCCCCAGCATTTT.

The CDR3: CASRRTAHEKLFF. In DNA, the CDR3 is TGTGCCAGCAGGAGGACAGCCCATGAAAAACTGTTTTTT. The V call is TRBV12-3 or TRBV12-4, the J call TRBJ1-4; tentative D call: TRBD1 (6 bases). This CDR3 contains 13 residues. With 6 bases removed from V and 6 bases from J, the gap between germline ends came to 11 bases.

The chain couples TRBV27 to TRBJ2-5, with 7 bases lining up with TRBD2. V dropped 4 bases and J dropped 7; count of bases not matched to a gene: 12. The CDR3 sequence is 15 residues long. Per the germline V gene, CDR1 is MNHEY and CDR2 is SMNVEV (reference sequence). CDR3 protein: CASSWVLAKRGTQYF. The CDR3 DNA follows: TGTGCCAGCAGTTGGGTACTAGCGAAAAGGGGGACCCAGTACTTC.

J is TRBJ2-6 and V is TRBV19, with 9 bases lining up with TRBD1. Germline CDR1 reads LNHDA; CDR2 reads SQIVND (reference sequence). There are 18 residues in the CDR3. The ends lost 5 bases at V and 4 bases at J; junction bases unmatched: 12. Here the CDR3 reads CASSAEDRGSSGANVLTF. In DNA, the CDR3 is TGTGCCAGTAGTGCGGAAGACAGGGGGAGTTCCGGGGCCAACGTCCTGACTTTC.

This clone was counted only a few times. The rearrangement uses TRBV6-5 and TRBJ1-1, with TRBD1 matching 9 bases. CDR3 length: 14 residues. Germline CDR1 and CDR2: MNHEY and SVGAGI. V gave up 4 bases and J gave up 5 bases; unmatched junction bases: 5. CDR3 sequence reads: CASSLQGAWTEAFF. The DNA of the CDR3 is TGTGCCAGCAGTTTACAGGGGGCTTGGACTGAAGCTTTCTTT.

The V gene is TRBV5-4, the J gene TRBJ1-6, with TRBD1 identical over 7 bases. Germline CDR1 SGHNT, CDR2 YYREEE (reference sequence). This CDR3 is 16 amino acids long. V trimming: 5 bases; J trimming: 0 bases; junction bases outside the gene matches: 5. Here the CDR3 reads CASRRGQSSYNSPLHF. CDR3 in DNA: TGTGCCAGCAGACGGGGACAGAGCTCCTATAATTCACCCCTCCACTTT.

This chain uses TRBV18 with TRBJ2-2, with D perhaps TRBD1 (5 bases). The CDR3 is 16 residues long. Trimming stripped 2 bases from V and 0 bases from J, with 10 bases between. Per the germline V gene, CDR1 is KGHSH and CDR2 is LQKENI. CDR3 sequence reads: CASSPMAGTNTGELFF. As DNA, the CDR3 is TGTGCCAGCTCACCAATGGCAGGGACGAACACCGGGGAGCTGTTTTTT.

The V and J genes are TRBV11-3 and TRBJ1-1, with D hard to call. The CDR3 totals 15 residues. The germline V and J ends were trimmed by 3 bases and 0 bases, with 11 bases remaining between them. CDR1 is SGHNT, CDR2 YENEEA, per germline. CDR3 amino acids: CASSFNSFMNTEAFF. The CDR3 region has the DNA TGTGCCAGCAGCTTCAACAGCTTCATGAACACTGAAGCTTTCTTT.